These 18 T cell receptor beta chains were all obtained from the same sample, sequenced in a study of cytomegalovirus exposure and HLA in healthy donors. The assay was immunoSEQ multiplex PCR, and TCRdb's table has in-frame clones only and misses some. The sample records some 170,000 clones, around nine tenths being singletons. Sequencing was performed on PBMCs. All receptors come from a man aged 25 to 45 in good health and CMV-seropositive.

The chain joins TRBV27 to TRBJ2-7, with D perhaps matching TRBD2 (7 bases). This CDR3 contains 14 residues. Germline values: CDR1 MNHEY, CDR2 SMNVEV (reference sequence). V was trimmed by 7 bases and J by 4 bases, leaving 17 bases between them. In nucleotides, the CDR3 is TGTGCCAGCATGAAGGGGGGGGGCCTATACGAGCAGTACTTC. Translated, it gives CASMKGGGLYEQYF.

The chain combines TRBV28 with TRBJ2-7; D remains ambiguous. Germline lookup yields CDR1 MDHEN and CDR2 SYDVKM. There are 12 residues in the CDR3. Trimming took 6 bases from V and 4 from J, leaving 10 bases between them. The CDR3 DNA reads TGTGCCAGCAGCGACTCGTATTACGAGCAGTACTTC. Translated, it gives CASSDSYYEQYF.

CDR3 nucleotides: TGTGCCAGCAGTTTGGGACAGGTCACAGATACGCAGTATTTT. Encoded protein: CASSLGQVTDTQYF. The V call is TRBV28, the J call TRBJ2-3, with 8 bases fitting TRBD1. Germline assignment: CDR1 MDHEN and CDR2 SYDVKM. Trimming cost V 3 bases and J 2 bases; bases outside gene matches: 1. This CDR3 spans 14 amino acids.

V usage is TRBV19 and J usage is TRBJ2-2; D is uncertain. V lost 4 bases and J lost 2, with 11 bases in between. This CDR3 has 15 residues. The germline V gene encodes CDR1 LNHDA and CDR2 SQIVND (reference sequence). The CDR3 DNA sequence: TGTGCCAGTAGTAGGGTGGGGATCAACACCGGGGAGCTGTTTTTT. This sequence encodes CASSRVGINTGELFF.

The CDR3, as DNA: TGCGCCAGCAGCTTGGTGGCTGAAGCTTTCTTT. Amino acid sequence: CASSLVAEAFF. This chain joins TRBV5-1 and TRBJ1-1, with unresolved D. Germline values: CDR1 SGHRS, CDR2 YFSETQ. V was trimmed by 0 bases and J by 6 bases, leaving 3 bases between them. The CDR3 covers 11 residues.

Here the CDR3 reads CASSSGQSSYEQYF. DNA for the CDR3: TGCGCCAGCAGCTCGGGACAGTCTTCCTACGAGCAGTACTTC. The chain couples TRBV5-1 to TRBJ2-7, with 7 bases that match TRBD1. Germline values: CDR1 SGHRS, CDR2 YFSETQ. The junction had 4 bases not matched to a gene; V was cut back by 3 bases and J by 1 base. This CDR3 region has 14 residues. The full variable domain, completed using reference TRBV5-1 and TRBJ2-7, is KAGVTQTPRYLIKTRGQQVTLSCSPISGHRSVSWYQQTPGQGLQFLFEYFSETQRNKGNFPGRFSGRQFSNSRSEMNVSTLELGDSALYLCASSSGQSSYEQYFGPGTRLTVT.

The genes are TRBV4-1 and TRBJ1-2, with D uncertain. Per the germline V gene, CDR1 is MGHRA and CDR2 is YSYEKL. Trimming took 1 base from V and 5 from J, leaving 14 bases between them. The CDR3 length is 15 residues. The CDR3 loop is CASSQGQVIGYGYTF. CDR3 coding DNA: TGCGCCAGCAGCCAAGGCCAGGTGATTGGGTATGGCTACACCTTC.

This clone was detected once. CDR3 sequence: CSVEGMGSYEQYF. CDR3 DNA sequence: TGCAGCGTTGAAGGGATGGGCTCCTACGAGCAGTACTTC. The chain joins TRBV29-1 to TRBJ2-7, with D hard to call. V lost 1 base to trimming and J lost 0 bases, with 7 bases between them. Germline CDR1 and CDR2: SQVTM and ANQGSEA. The CDR3 totals 13 residues.

This clone was recorded once. The chain is built from TRBV29-1 and TRBJ1-3; D remains unclear. Germline V gives CDR1 SQVTM, CDR2 ANQGSEA. The V and J ends lost 2 bases and 0 bases respectively, with 5 bases between them. The CDR3 contains 13 residues. For the CDR3, the DNA is TGCAGCGTTGAAATTAGCTCTGGAAACACCATATATTTT. Its translation is CSVEISSGNTIYF.

The chain carries TRBV5-4 and TRBJ2-7, with a weak D call TRBD1 (5 bases). V lost 0 bases, J lost 5 bases, and 12 bases lay in between. Germline V gene lookup returns CDR1 SGHNT and CDR2 YYREEE (reference sequence). The CDR3 is 14 amino acids. DNA for the CDR3: TGTGCCAGCAGCTTGGCCGCAGGGTCGGACGAGCAGTACTTC. Its protein product is CASSLAAGSDEQYF.

The sample holds many counts of this clone. Additional DNA sequences in this sample encode the identical CDR3. This chain uses TRBV27 with TRBJ1-2; 9 bases line up with TRBD1. Trimming cost V 2 bases and J 5 bases; bases outside gene matches: 3. In germline, CDR1 is MNHEY, CDR2 SMNVEV (reference sequence). This CDR3 spans 14 amino acids. The CDR3 here is CASSLSGQGYGYTF. DNA for the CDR3: TGTGCCAGCAGTTTAAGCGGACAGGGGTATGGCTACACCTTC.

The J gene is TRBJ2-7, the V gene TRBV19; the D call may be TRBD1 or TRBD2 (5 bases each). The V gene lost 5 bases and the J gene lost 4 bases, with 9 bases spanning the gap. CDR1 LNHDA and CDR2 SQIVND come from the germline V gene (reference sequence). This CDR3 contains 12 residues. The CDR3 region has the DNA TGTGCCAGTAGTGGGACGGAGTACGAGCAGTACTTC. Translating it yields CASSGTEYEQYF.

This clone was counted once. The chain links TRBV6-5 to TRBJ1-6; D call uncertain. The CDR3 is 13 amino acids. The germline CDR1 and CDR2 sequences are MNHEY and SVGAGI. Deletions cut 0 bases from V and 11 bases from J, with 8 bases between. The CDR3 bases are TGTGCCAGCAGTTACTCGACTGGGACACCCCTCCACTTT. It translates to CASSYSTGTPLHF.

This chain uses TRBV7-2 with TRBJ2-3; no definite D call. V lost 1 base, J lost 2 bases, and 7 bases lay in between. The CDR3 extends over 14 amino acids. Germline lookup yields CDR1 SGHTA and CDR2 FQGNSA. The CDR3 region is CASSLEGNTDTQYF. CDR3 DNA sequence: TGTGCCAGCAGCTTAGAGGGTAACACAGATACGCAGTATTTT.

This sequence joins TRBV29-1 and TRBJ2-3, with 9 bases matching TRBD2. The V gene's germline CDR1 is SQVTM and CDR2 ANQGSEA. The trim removed 6 bases at V and 2 bases at J, leaving 15 bases unmatched. The CDR3 spans 17 residues. The CDR3 DNA reads as TGCAGCGTCGATACAGCGGGGCTAGCGGGACTCACAGATACGCAGTATTTT. Amino acid sequence: CSVDTAGLAGLTDTQYF.

Here the CDR3 reads CASSLATEHYGYTF. The CDR3 DNA reads TGCGCCAGCAGCTTGGCGACGGAACACTATGGCTACACCTTC. The chain recombines TRBV5-1 with TRBJ1-2, with no clear D. Trimming removed 0 bases at V and 3 bases at J, with 9 bases between. Per the germline V gene, CDR1 is SGHRS and CDR2 is YFSETQ. This CDR3 contains 14 residues.

The chain couples TRBV13 to TRBJ2-7; D is unclear. This CDR3 spans 16 amino acids. V was shortened by 1 base and J by 1 base, with 14 bases between the two germline ends. CDR1 PRHDT and CDR2 FYEKMQ come from the germline V gene (reference sequence). CDR3 in DNA: TGTGCCAGCAGCTTAGTGAGGTACAACCCTTCCTACGAGCAGTACTTC. The encoded protein is CASSLVRYNPSYEQYF. Full variable domain (remainder filled in from reference TRBV13 and TRBJ2-7): AAGVIQSPRHLIKEKRETATLKCYPIPRHDTVYWYQQGPGQDPQFLISFYEKMQSDKGSIPDRFSAQQFSDYHSELNMSSLELGDSALYFCASSLVRYNPSYEQYFGPGTRLTVT.

The chain couples TRBV9 to TRBJ1-2; possible D gene TRBD1, 6 bases. The CDR3 sequence is 18 residues long. The ends were cut back, 0 bases at V and 14 bases at J, with 32 bases in the middle. Germline V gene lookup returns CDR1 SGDLS and CDR2 YYNGEE. Here the CDR3 DNA reads TGTGCCAGCAGCGTAGAGGGCGACCCCCGGACAGCACGCCTGGGAGAGACCTTC. Its translation is CASSVEGDPRTARLGETF. Variable domain in full (rest from reference TRBV9 and TRBJ1-2): DSGVTQTPKHLITATGQRVTLRCSPRSGDLSVYWYQQSLDQGLQFLIQYYNGEERAKGNILERFSAQQFPDLHSELNLSSLELGDSALYFCASSVEGDPRTARLGETFGSGTRLTVV.